A single sample is the source of the 18 T cell receptor beta chains below, sequenced in a study of T cell changes during pregnancy in multiple sclerosis. Using immunoSEQ multiplex PCR, the repertoire was profiled, and TCRdb retains in-frame clones only, with some absent. The data contain under 60,000 clones, over 80% of them seen just once; the ten biggest clones take up approximately 10%. The source material was CD8+ T cells from peripheral blood mononuclear cells, sampled after pregnancy. These TCRs come from a female donor with multiple sclerosis, enrolled in a pregnancy study.

This chain connects TRBV6-1 to TRBJ2-2, with 10 bases lining up with TRBD2. The CDR3 is made up of 14 amino acids. Germline V lookup: CDR1 MNHNS, CDR2 SASEGT. The junction had 3 bases not matched to a gene; V was cut back by 7 bases and J by 4 bases. CDR3 in amino acids: CASKVAGGTGELFF. The CDR3 region has the DNA TGTGCCAGCAAGGTAGCGGGGGGCACCGGGGAGCTGTTTTTT.

This chain uses TRBV4-1 with TRBJ1-1; 7 nucleotides line up with TRBD1. After removal of 2 bases from V and 0 bases from J, the junction contained 3 bases not matched to a gene. Germline V gene lookup returns CDR1 MGHRA and CDR2 YSYEKL. The CDR3 is 15 residues long. The CDR3 loop reads CASSQLTGLNTEAFF. CDR3 sequence (DNA): TGCGCCAGCAGCCAACTGACAGGGTTGAACACTGAAGCTTTCTTT.

The rearrangement uses TRBV27 and TRBJ1-3; D call uncertain. The CDR3 is 14 amino acids. Per germline, CDR1 MNHEY and CDR2 SMNVEV (reference sequence). V dropped 8 bases and J dropped 4 bases, with 15 bases sitting between them. CDR3 protein: CASPIRETGNTIYF. As DNA, the CDR3 is TGTGCCAGCCCTATTCGGGAGACCGGAAACACCATATATTTT.

This chain links TRBV11-2 with TRBJ1-1; D may be TRBD1 (6 bases). Trimming cost V 1 base and J 4 bases, with 19 bases left between them. The V gene's germline CDR1 is SGHAT and CDR2 FQNNGV. The CDR3 loop spans 17 amino acids. The CDR3 coding sequence is TGTGCCAGCAGCTTAGTTCTCGGGGGGCTCGGTGGCACTGAAGCTTTCTTT. Amino acids: CASSLVLGGLGGTEAFF.

The chain links TRBV27 to TRBJ2-6, with D uncertain. This CDR3 region has 15 residues. The germline V gene has CDR1 MNHEY and CDR2 SMNVEV (reference sequence). The ends were cut back, 3 bases at V and 0 bases at J, with 6 bases in the middle. The CDR3 DNA sequence: TGTGCCAGCAGTTTGAGTTTCTCTGGGGCCAACGTCCTGACTTTC. This codes for CASSLSFSGANVLTF.

This clone turned up a few times. The genes are TRBV6-4 and TRBJ2-3; 10 bases line up with TRBD2. Trimming at V came to 0 bases and at J to 4 bases, leaving 4 bases not matched to a gene. CDR1 is MRHNA, CDR2 SNTAGT, per germline. The CDR3 extends over 16 amino acids. The CDR3 spells CASSDSSGGAPDTQYF. The CDR3 DNA reads as TGTGCCAGCAGTGACTCGAGCGGGGGGGCTCCAGATACGCAGTATTTT.

The V call is TRBV18, the J call TRBJ2-6; a weak D match, TRBD2 (7 bases). V was cut by 6 bases and J by 3 bases, with 21 bases left in between. CDR3 length equals 18 residues. CDR1 is KGHSH, CDR2 LQKENI, per germline. The CDR3 region is CASSLAGAVSRGANVLTF. The CDR3 nucleotides are TGTGCCAGCTCGCTGGCGGGGGCTGTATCACGTGGGGCCAACGTCCTGACTTTC.

In this sample, this clone turned up once. V and J are TRBV29-1 and TRBJ1-1; TRBD1 is a possible D gene (5 bases). V was shortened by 0 bases and J by 13 bases, with 12 bases between the two germline ends. CDR3 size: 11 residues. CDR1 is SQVTM, CDR2 ANQGSEA, per germline. The CDR3 DNA follows: TGCAGCGTTGAAGACACAGGATGGGGTTTCTTT. This codes for CSVEDTGWGFF.

The V gene is TRBV19, the J gene TRBJ2-1; TRBD1 might be the D (5 bases). V was trimmed by 1 base and J by 2 bases, leaving 18 bases between them. CDR3 size: 18 residues. The germline V gene encodes CDR1 LNHDA and CDR2 SQIVND (reference sequence). The CDR3 DNA reads TGTGCCAGTAGTATAGGGTTTGTGGCAGGGATTACCTACAATGAGCAGTTCTTC. It codes for CASSIGFVAGITYNEQFF.

On this clone: One end of the junction is discordant with germline, which a read error may explain. The chain employs TRBV7-7 and TRBJ1-3, with 9 bases identical to TRBD1. This CDR3 spans 15 amino acids. The germline V gene encodes CDR1 SSHAT and CDR2 FNYEAQ (reference sequence). CDR3 amino acids: CASSLGTGPGNTIYF. For the CDR3, the DNA is TGTGCTAGCAGCTTGGGGACAGGGCCAGGAAACACCATATATTTT.

V gene TRBV6-1 combines with J gene TRBJ1-6, with 7 nucleotides matching TRBD1. CDR3 length: 15 amino acids. Germline V gene lookup returns CDR1 MNHNS and CDR2 SASEGT. The V segment lost 6 bases and the J segment 7 bases; nucleotides outside the gene matches: 9. CDR3: CASRQGLRTNSPLHF. CDR3 sequence (DNA): TGTGCCAGCAGACAGGGGCTCCGGACGAATTCACCCCTCCACTTT.

This chain connects TRBV4-2 to TRBJ1-2, with 10 bases aligning to TRBD1. The trim removed 10 bases at V and 0 bases at J, leaving 11 bases unmatched. CDR3 size: 16 residues. Germline values: CDR1 LGHNA, CDR2 YNFKEQ. CDR3 sequence: CATGPTGGISNYGYTF. CDR3 DNA: TGTGCCACCGGACCGACAGGGGGCATATCTAACTATGGCTACACCTTC.

V and J are TRBV5-6 and TRBJ2-2; 10 bases match TRBD1. The CDR3 runs 16 residues. Germline V gene lookup returns CDR1 SGHDT and CDR2 YYEEEE. Losses at the gene ends were 4 bases for V and 7 bases for J; bases not matched to a gene: 10. The CDR3 reads CASSTGTGVFGGELFF. CDR3 DNA sequence: TGTGCCAGCAGCACCGGGACAGGGGTTTTCGGCGGGGAGCTGTTTTTT.

The chain carries TRBV6-1 and TRBJ2-1, with 13 bases aligning to TRBD2. The length of the CDR3 is 16 residues. The germline gives CDR1 MNHNS, CDR2 SASEGT. V was clipped by 3 bases and J by 8 bases; unmatched bases: 7. Here the CDR3 reads CASSDLTSGGADEQFF. The DNA for the CDR3 is TGTGCCAGCAGTGATCTAACTAGCGGGGGGGCGGATGAGCAGTTCTTC.

The chain combines TRBV7-9 with TRBJ1-3, with D perhaps matching TRBD1 (5 bases). The germline V and J ends were trimmed by 0 bases and 2 bases, with 11 bases remaining between them. The length of the CDR3 is 16 residues. Germline V gene lookup returns CDR1 SEHNR and CDR2 FQNEAQ (reference sequence). The CDR3 DNA sequence: TGTGCCAGCAGCTTAGCGCTGGGGCAGGCTGGAAACACCATATATTTT. It specifies CASSLALGQAGNTIYF.

The chain employs TRBV9 and TRBJ1-4; no firm D call. V was cut by 4 bases and J by 4 bases, with 14 bases left in between. Per the germline V gene, CDR1 is SGDLS and CDR2 is YYNGEE. This CDR3 is built from 15 residues. The CDR3 region is CASSPEGFGNEKLFF. Written as DNA, the CDR3 is TGTGCCAGCAGCCCAGAGGGTTTTGGTAATGAAAAACTGTTTTTT.

This chain joins TRBV13 and TRBJ1-4, with TRBD1 matching 7 bases. There are 16 residues in the CDR3. The V and J ends lost 5 bases and 4 bases, in that order; junction bases with no gene match: 10. Germline V gene data show CDR1 as PRHDT and CDR2 as FYEKMQ (reference sequence). For the CDR3, the DNA is TGTGCCAGCAGCGTCCGCGAGGACAGGATTAATGAAAAACTGTTTTTT. Translating gives CASSVREDRINEKLFF.

A word on this clone: One end of the junction fails to match germline, which may point to a read error. The chain combines TRBV7-7 with TRBJ2-3; 9 bases fit TRBD2. This CDR3 is built from 15 residues. Germline lookup yields CDR1 SSHAT and CDR2 FNYEAQ (reference sequence). This chain's CDR3 is CASSERLADADTQYF. DNA for the CDR3: TGTGCTAGCAGCGAGCGACTAGCGGACGCAGATACGCAGTATTTT.